These 14 T cell receptor beta chains came from one sample sequenced in a study of cytotoxic CD8 clonotypes in ibrutinib-treated CLL. Here immunoSEQ multiplex PCR was the method, and the copy in TCRdb shows in-frame clones only, minus some. The table has more than 110,000 clones, under 95% seen once; the top ten hold approximately 11%. The specimen was PBMCs, collected after 12 months of ibrutinib treatment. These receptors originate from a human donor with chronic lymphocytic leukemia.

This clone is a singleton in its sample. This chain uses TRBV11-2 with TRBJ2-7; 9 nucleotides align to TRBD1. The ends lost 2 bases at V and 6 bases at J; junction bases unmatched: 5. Per germline, CDR1 SGHAT and CDR2 FQNNGV. This CDR3 comprises 14 residues. CDR3 sequence (DNA): TGTGCCAGCAGCTTATGGACAGGGGAAATCGAGCAGTACTTC. This gives the protein CASSLWTGEIEQYF.

As DNA, the CDR3 is TGCGCCAGCAGCCCCGGGACCTACGAGCAGTACTTC. This gives the protein CASSPGTYEQYF. The V gene is TRBV4-1, the J gene TRBJ2-7; a possible D gene is TRBD2 (5 bases). This CDR3 is 12 amino acids long. With 4 bases removed from V and 2 bases from J, the gap between germline ends came to 6 bases. The germline V gene encodes CDR1 MGHRA and CDR2 YSYEKL.

Only a few counts were recorded for this clone. The chain couples TRBV11-3 to TRBJ2-7; D call uncertain. Germline lookup yields CDR1 SGHNT and CDR2 YENEEA. This CDR3 comprises 13 residues. V shed 3 bases and J shed 3 bases, with 9 bases lying between them. Here the CDR3 reads CASSFQDGYEQYF. Written as DNA, the CDR3 is TGTGCCAGCAGCTTCCAGGACGGCTACGAGCAGTACTTC.

V usage is TRBV27 and J usage is TRBJ2-1; 12 bases are shared with TRBD2. Trimming cost V 7 bases and J 2 bases; bases outside gene matches: 6. Germline V gene data show CDR1 as MNHEY and CDR2 as SMNVEV (reference sequence). The CDR3 is made up of 16 amino acids. This CDR3 reads CASKASGRATYNEQFF. The CDR3 DNA reads TGTGCCAGCAAGGCTAGCGGGAGGGCCACCTACAATGAGCAGTTCTTC.

This clone occurred a few times. Other DNA sequences within the sample encode an identical CDR3. The chain recombines TRBV19 with TRBJ2-3; D uncertain. Germline loops: CDR1 LNHDA, CDR2 SQIVND (reference sequence). The CDR3 has 12 residues. Trimming left V 5 bases short and J 0 bases short, with 3 bases between. The DNA of the CDR3 is TGTGCCAGTAGTGTCAGCACAGATACGCAGTATTTT. This codes for CASSVSTDTQYF.

This chain joins TRBV6-1 and TRBJ1-5; the match to TRBD1 covers 7 bases. CDR3 length equals 15 residues. V lost 3 bases, J lost 4 bases, and 6 bases stayed unmatched. Germline V gene lookup returns CDR1 MNHNS and CDR2 SASEGT. The CDR3 DNA is TGTGCCAGCAGTGATGAGGGGGCCTGGAATCAGCCCCAGCATTTT. Its translation: CASSDEGAWNQPQHF.

The chain joins TRBV11-1 to TRBJ2-2; TRBD2 might be the D (5 bases). Trimming stripped 6 bases from V and 9 bases from J, with 20 bases between. The CDR3 has 15 residues. CDR1 SGHAT and CDR2 FQDESV come from the germline V gene (reference sequence). CDR3 sequence (DNA): TGTGCCAGCAGTCACCCCGGGAACCTGCACCGGGAGCTGTTTTTT. Residues: CASSHPGNLHRELFF.

The chain employs TRBV12-2 and TRBJ2-7; no DNA check was done on the table's D call, TRBD2. TRBV12-2 is marked as a pseudogene. The CDR3 has 15 residues. The CDR3 reads CASRLAGWSSYEQYF. CDR3 in DNA: TGTGCAAGTCGCTTAGCCGGTTGGTCATCCTACGAGCAGTACTTC.

This chain links TRBV19 with TRBJ1-5; unclear D gene. V shed 2 bases and J shed 3 bases, with 11 bases lying between them. The CDR3 contains 15 residues. Looked up from germline, CDR1 is LNHDA and CDR2 is SQIVND (reference sequence). CDR3 residues: CASSIYGQNNQPQHF. The CDR3 DNA reads as TGTGCCAGTAGTATATACGGTCAGAACAATCAGCCCCAGCATTTT.

The chain recombines TRBV4-3 with TRBJ2-7; maybe TRBD1 (7 bases). In germline, CDR1 is LGHNA, CDR2 YSLEER. V lost 0 bases to trimming and J lost 5 bases, with 14 bases between them. The CDR3 covers 15 residues. The CDR3 bases are TGCGCCAGCAGCCAAGAGTACAGGGGCGGGGACGAGCAGTACTTC. The encoded protein is CASSQEYRGGDEQYF.

J is TRBJ1-2 and V is TRBV30; possible D gene TRBD1, 6 bases. CDR1 is GTSNPN and CDR2 is SVGIG in the germline V gene (reference sequence). The CDR3 extends over 13 amino acids. The V end lost 3 bases, the J end lost 7 bases, and 15 bases lay between the germline ends. CDR3 sequence: CAWRSGAGTGYTF. The CDR3 nucleotides are TGTGCCTGGAGGTCGGGGGCCGGTACTGGCTACACCTTC.

The V call is TRBV14, the J call TRBJ2-4; the D is unclear. This CDR3 region has 17 residues. The V end lost 0 bases, the J end lost 0 bases, and 12 bases lay between the germline ends. Germline values: CDR1 SGHDN, CDR2 FVKESK. The CDR3 reads CASSQDQLPLAKNIQYF. In DNA form, the CDR3 reads TGTGCCAGCAGCCAAGACCAACTCCCGCTAGCCAAAAACATTCAGTACTTC.

V is TRBV11-2 and J is TRBJ1-4; a weak D match, TRBD1 (5 bases). CDR1 and CDR2 from the germline V gene are SGHAT and FQNNGV. The CDR3 loop spans 16 amino acids. Trimming removed 0 bases at V and 3 bases at J, with 11 bases between. The CDR3 spells CASSLDVGTANEKLFF. The CDR3 DNA sequence: TGTGCCAGCAGCTTAGACGTCGGGACGGCTAATGAAAAACTGTTTTTT. The variable domain in full, completed from reference TRBV11-2 and TRBJ1-4, reads EAGVAQSPRYKIIEKRQSVAFWCNPISGHATLYWYQQILGQGPKLLIQFQNNGVVDDSQLPKDRFSAERLKGVDSTLKIQPAKLEDSAVYLCASSLDVGTANEKLFFGSGTQLSVL.

The chain joins TRBV19 to TRBJ2-3; D is ambiguous. Germline loops: CDR1 LNHDA, CDR2 SQIVND (reference sequence). The CDR3 length is 15 residues. Trimming removed 5 bases at V and 0 bases at J, with 12 bases between. CDR3 residues: CASSPSWRSTDTQYF. The CDR3 coding sequence is TGTGCCAGTAGTCCCAGCTGGCGTAGCACAGATACGCAGTATTTT.